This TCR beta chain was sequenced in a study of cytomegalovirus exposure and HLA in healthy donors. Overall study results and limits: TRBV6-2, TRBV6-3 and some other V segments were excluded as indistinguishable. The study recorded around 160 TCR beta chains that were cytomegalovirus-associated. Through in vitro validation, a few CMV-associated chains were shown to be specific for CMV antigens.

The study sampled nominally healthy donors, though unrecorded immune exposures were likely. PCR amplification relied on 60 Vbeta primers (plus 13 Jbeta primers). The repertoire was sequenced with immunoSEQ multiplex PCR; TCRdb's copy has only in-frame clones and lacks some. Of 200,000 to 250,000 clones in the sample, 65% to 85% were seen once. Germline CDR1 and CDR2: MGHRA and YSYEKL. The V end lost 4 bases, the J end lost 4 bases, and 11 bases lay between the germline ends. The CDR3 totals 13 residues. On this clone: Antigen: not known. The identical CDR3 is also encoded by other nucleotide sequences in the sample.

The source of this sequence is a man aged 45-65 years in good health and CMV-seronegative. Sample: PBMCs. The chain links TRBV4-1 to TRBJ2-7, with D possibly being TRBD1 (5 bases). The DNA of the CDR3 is TGCGCCAGCAGCCCGCAGGGTGGTTACGAGCAGTACTTC. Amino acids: CASSPQGGYEQYF.